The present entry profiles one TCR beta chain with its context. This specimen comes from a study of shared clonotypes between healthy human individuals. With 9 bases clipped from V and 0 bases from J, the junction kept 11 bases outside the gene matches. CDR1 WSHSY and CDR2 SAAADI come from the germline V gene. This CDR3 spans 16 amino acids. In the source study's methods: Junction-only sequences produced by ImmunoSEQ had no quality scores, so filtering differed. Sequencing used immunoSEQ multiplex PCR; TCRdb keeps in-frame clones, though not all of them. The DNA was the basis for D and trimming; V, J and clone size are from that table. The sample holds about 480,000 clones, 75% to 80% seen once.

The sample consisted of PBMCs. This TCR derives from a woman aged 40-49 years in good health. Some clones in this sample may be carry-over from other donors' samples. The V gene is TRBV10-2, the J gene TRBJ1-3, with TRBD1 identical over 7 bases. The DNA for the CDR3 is TGCGCCAGTAGTAGGGGGCCCGTCAGCTCTGGAAACACCATATATTTT. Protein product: CASSRGPVSSGNTIYF.